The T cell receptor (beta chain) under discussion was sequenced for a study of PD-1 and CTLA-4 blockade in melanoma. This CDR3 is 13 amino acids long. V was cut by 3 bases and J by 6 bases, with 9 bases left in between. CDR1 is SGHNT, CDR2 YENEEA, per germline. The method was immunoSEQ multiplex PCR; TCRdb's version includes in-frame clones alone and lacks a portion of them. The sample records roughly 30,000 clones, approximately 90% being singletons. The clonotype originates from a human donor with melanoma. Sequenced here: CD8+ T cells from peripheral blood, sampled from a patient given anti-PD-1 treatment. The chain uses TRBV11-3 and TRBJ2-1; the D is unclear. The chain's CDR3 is CASSLASFNEQFF. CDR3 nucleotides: TGTGCCAGCAGCTTGGCCTCTTTCAATGAGCAGTTCTTC.